Listed below are T cell receptor beta chains from one sample, sequenced in a study of read filtering for tumor transcriptome and immune sequencing. TCRdb recomputed calls from the reads with MiXCR, one row per CDR3 protein. The table includes 30,000 to 45,000 distinct CDR3 sequences, approximately 15% detected once. The specimen sequenced was a population of CD138-negative cells sorted from bone marrow. These receptors came from a donor aged 40 or over with multiple myeloma. The CDR3 runs from the conserved cysteine through the conserved F or W. Each record gives: V gene, D gene, CDR3 protein. The D gene is left open where the match is weak.

V: TRBV25-1
D: TRBD1
CDR3: CASSSSRDSKFQETQYF

V: TRBV20-1
D: .
CDR3: CSARWGPTGELFF

V: TRBV28
D: .
CDR3: CASSLWGASYEQYF

V: TRBV29-1
D: TRBD2
CDR3: CSVPSGGGEQFF

V: TRBV5-1
D: .
CDR3: CASSLASGSTDTQYF

V: TRBV20-1
D: .
CDR3: CSAPTEGWYNEQFF

V: TRBV9
D: .
CDR3: CASSSRPVRTVEQFF

V: TRBV15
D: TRBD1
CDR3: CATSSTGAGSYNSPLHF

V: TRBV7-8
D: .
CDR3: CASSHSSGELFF

V: TRBV7-7
D: TRBD1
CDR3: CASCPRDRGHQPQHF

V: TRBV28
D: .
CDR3: CASSLLRGKLFF

V: TRBV5-6
D: TRBD2
CDR3: CASSLRTSGITDTQYF

V: TRBV2
D: TRBD1
CDR3: CASPGQNNEQFF

V: TRBV5-1
D: .
CDR3: CASSLQGDQPQHF

V: TRBV5-1
D: TRBD1
CDR3: CASSTGTAGETQYF

V: TRBV20-1
D: .
CDR3: CSARYGYEQYF

V: TRBV5-1
D: TRBD1
CDR3: CASSLGETGVSPLHF

V: TRBV11-2
D: .
CDR3: CASSLQLTDNEQFF

V: TRBV20-1
D: .
CDR3: CSAIRTGTVHQPQHF

V: TRBV28
D: .
CDR3: CASSRTDTQYF

V: TRBV6-6
D: .
CDR3: CAISYGPGANVLTF

V: TRBV5-1
D: .
CDR3: CASSLATPNQETQYF

V: TRBV19
D: TRBD2
CDR3: CASTIGKGGADTQYF

V: TRBV7-3
D: TRBD2
CDR3: CASSPYSGGTGELFF

V: TRBV12-2
D: .
CDR3: CASRLLEYGYTF

V: TRBV6-1
D: .
CDR3: CASMISLRGEPQHF

V: TRBV12-3/TRBV12-4
D: TRBD2
CDR3: CASSLGLAGPYEQYF

V: TRBV15
D: .
CDR3: CATSRDSGDGETQYF

V: TRBV7-9
D: .
CDR3: CASSLVDTPQETQYF

V: TRBV30
D: .
CDR3: CAWSVTRSSYNEQFF

V: TRBV3-1
D: .
CDR3: CASSQPGGATNTEAFF

V: TRBV9
D: .
CDR3: CASSVQTLQGLYEWSYNEQFF

V: TRBV3-1
D: TRBD2
CDR3: CASRPSGGAGETQYF